The TCR beta chain under discussion was sequenced for a study of blood T cell repertoires in COVID-19. The assay was immunoSEQ multiplex PCR, and TCRdb's table has in-frame clones only and misses some. This sample has approximately 300,000 clones, with around nine tenths found just once. V was shortened by 0 bases and J by 3 bases, with 7 bases between the two germline ends. Germline V gene sequence: CDR1 SGHNT, CDR2 YYREEE (reference sequence). The CDR3 runs to 14 residues. The receptor comes from a woman aged 18-29 years who had recovered from COVID-19. The chain employs TRBV5-4 and TRBJ2-1; D is unresolved. What was sequenced was PBMCs or T cells enriched from blood (not recorded which). The CDR3 DNA reads TGTGCCAGCAGCTTGGGGAGTAACTACAATGAGCAGTTCTTC. Protein sequence: CASSLGSNYNEQFF.